This is a list of T cell receptor beta chains from one sample in a study of T-cell memory formation after mild COVID-19. Each CDR3 protein gets one entry after TCRdb re-called the 5' RACE reads with MiXCR. The data hold approximately 210,000 distinct CDR3 sequences, with 27% observed a single time. Sequencing was carried out using PBMCs or a T cell subset sorted from them (not recorded which). These receptors all stem from an adult woman who had mild COVID-19 (a few samples of this study predate the infection). Cell type and time point are not known. The CDR3 runs from the conserved cysteine through the conserved F or W. The D gene is left open where the match is weak. A clone size is listed for some rows: how often the clone was seen (once, few, many), or a class if it is expanded.

d_call: -; j_call: TRBJ2-5; v_call: TRBV5-5; clone_size: few; cdr3_nt: TGTGCCAGCAGCTGGGTGCGCGCGGCCCTCCCGTACCAAGAGACCCAGTACTTC; cdr3_aa: CASSWVRAALPYQETQYF
d_call: -; j_call: TRBJ1-1; v_call: TRBV5-1; clone_size: -; cdr3_nt: TGCGCCAGCAGCTTGTTCGGGGGAGAGAACACTGAAGCTTTCTTT; cdr3_aa: CASSLFGGENTEAFF
d_call: -; j_call: TRBJ1-5; v_call: TRBV7-2; clone_size: -; cdr3_nt: TGTGCCAGCAGCTTAGCCTGGACAGGCAATCAGCCCCAGCATTTT; cdr3_aa: CASSLAWTGNQPQHF
d_call: -; j_call: TRBJ2-3; v_call: TRBV7-8; clone_size: -; cdr3_nt: TGTGCCAGCAGCTCACTTACTAGCACAGATACGCAGTATTTT; cdr3_aa: CASSSLTSTDTQYF
d_call: TRBD2; j_call: TRBJ2-2; v_call: TRBV7-3; clone_size: -; cdr3_nt: TGTGCCAGCAGCTTAACCCCCCTAGCGGTCACCGGGGAGCTGTTTTTT; cdr3_aa: CASSLTPLAVTGELFF
d_call: TRBD1; j_call: TRBJ2-1; v_call: TRBV9; clone_size: -; cdr3_nt: TGTGCCAGCAGCGTTCCTCAGGGGGCGGATGAGCAGTTCTTC; cdr3_aa: CASSVPQGADEQFF
d_call: TRBD1; j_call: TRBJ2-7; v_call: TRBV7-8; clone_size: -; cdr3_nt: TGTGCCAGCAGCTCCCAGGGGGACAGGGGTAGCGGAGACCCCTACGAGCAGTACTTC; cdr3_aa: CASSSQGDRGSGDPYEQYF
d_call: TRBD1; j_call: TRBJ2-7; v_call: TRBV29-1; clone_size: -; cdr3_nt: TGCAGCGGAGGGACAGGGAAGGGGATCCAGTACTTC; cdr3_aa: CSGGTGKGIQYF
d_call: TRBD1; j_call: TRBJ1-1; v_call: TRBV7-9; clone_size: -; cdr3_nt: TGTGCCAGCAGATTCCTCGGGACAGTCTCCGAAGCTTTCTTT; cdr3_aa: CASRFLGTVSEAFF
d_call: -; j_call: TRBJ2-3; v_call: TRBV7-6; clone_size: -; cdr3_nt: TGTGCCAGCAGCCGGGAGACCCAGCCAGATACGCAGTATTTT; cdr3_aa: CASSRETQPDTQYF
d_call: -; j_call: TRBJ2-1; v_call: TRBV4-3; clone_size: few; cdr3_nt: TGCGCCAGCAGCGACCTATTAGCGAGCTCCTACAATGAGCAGTTCTTC; cdr3_aa: CASSDLLASSYNEQFF
d_call: TRBD1; j_call: TRBJ2-5; v_call: TRBV7-2; clone_size: -; cdr3_nt: TGTGCCAGCAGCCCAGGGACAGGGGTTGTGGAGACCCAGTACTTC; cdr3_aa: CASSPGTGVVETQYF
d_call: -; j_call: TRBJ2-4; v_call: TRBV7-9; clone_size: -; cdr3_nt: TGTGCCAGCAGCTTAGGAAGTCTCCGGGTAGAAAACATTCAGTACTTC; cdr3_aa: CASSLGSLRVENIQYF
d_call: TRBD2; j_call: TRBJ2-7; v_call: TRBV6-1; clone_size: -; cdr3_nt: TGTGCCAGCAGTGAAGAGGGAGCGGGGGGCTCCTACGAGCAGTACTTC; cdr3_aa: CASSEEGAGGSYEQYF
d_call: TRBD1; j_call: TRBJ1-2; v_call: TRBV29-1; clone_size: -; cdr3_nt: TGCAGCGCCGGGACAGGGTCCCGCTATGGCTACACCTTC; cdr3_aa: CSAGTGSRYGYTF
d_call: TRBD2; j_call: TRBJ2-3; v_call: TRBV7-8; clone_size: few; cdr3_nt: TGTGCCAGCCGGACTAGTCCCACAGATACGCAGTATTTT; cdr3_aa: CASRTSPTDTQYF
d_call: TRBD1; j_call: TRBJ1-2; v_call: TRBV13; clone_size: -; cdr3_nt: TGTGCCAGCAGCCCCGGGACAGGGGACCACCTTTTCTATGGCTACACCTTC; cdr3_aa: CASSPGTGDHLFYGYTF
d_call: -; j_call: TRBJ1-2; v_call: TRBV20-1; clone_size: -; cdr3_nt: TGCAGTGCTAGAGCGATCGGACTGGGAATAATTGGCTACACCTTC; cdr3_aa: CSARAIGLGIIGYTF
d_call: TRBD1; j_call: TRBJ2-1; v_call: TRBV20-1; clone_size: many; cdr3_nt: TGCAGTGCAACAGGGGGCAGGGAGCAGTTCTTC; cdr3_aa: CSATGGREQFF
d_call: -; j_call: TRBJ1-6; v_call: TRBV12-3/TRBV12-4; clone_size: -; cdr3_nt: TGTGCCAGCAGTCTCCGACAGACAGCCCATAATTCACCCCTCCACTTT; cdr3_aa: CASSLRQTAHNSPLHF
d_call: TRBD1; j_call: TRBJ1-1; v_call: TRBV12-3/TRBV12-4; clone_size: -; cdr3_nt: TGTGCCAGCACCTTGGGACAGGTGAACACTGAAGCTTTCTTT; cdr3_aa: CASTLGQVNTEAFF
d_call: TRBD1; j_call: TRBJ1-2; v_call: TRBV9; clone_size: -; cdr3_nt: TGTGCCAGCAGCGTAGCACTGGGACAGGGTTATGGCTACACCTTC; cdr3_aa: CASSVALGQGYGYTF
d_call: -; j_call: TRBJ1-4; v_call: TRBV12-3/TRBV12-4; clone_size: few; cdr3_nt: TGTGCCAGCAGTTTAACGTCACCCCTTCGATTTTTT; cdr3_aa: CASSLTSPLRFF